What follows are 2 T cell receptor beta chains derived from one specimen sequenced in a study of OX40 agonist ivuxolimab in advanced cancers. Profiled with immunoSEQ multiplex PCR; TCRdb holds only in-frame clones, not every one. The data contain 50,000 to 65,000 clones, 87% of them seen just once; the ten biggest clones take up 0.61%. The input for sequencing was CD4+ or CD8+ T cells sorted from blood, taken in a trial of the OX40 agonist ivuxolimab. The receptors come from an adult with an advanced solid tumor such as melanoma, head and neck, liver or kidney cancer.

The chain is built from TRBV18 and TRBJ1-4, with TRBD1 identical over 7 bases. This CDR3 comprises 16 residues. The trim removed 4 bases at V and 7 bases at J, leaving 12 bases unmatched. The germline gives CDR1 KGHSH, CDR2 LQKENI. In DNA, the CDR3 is TGTGCCAGCTCACAAACGACAGGGTTTGTTAGTGAAAAACTGTTTTTT. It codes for CASSQTTGFVSEKLFF.

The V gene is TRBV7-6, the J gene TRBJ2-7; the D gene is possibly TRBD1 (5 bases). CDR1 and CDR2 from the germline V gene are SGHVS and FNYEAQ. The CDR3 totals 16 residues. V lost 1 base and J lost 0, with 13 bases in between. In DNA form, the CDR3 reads TGTGCCAGCAGCTTAGTATGGACACCCAGCTCCTACGAGCAGTACTTC. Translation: CASSLVWTPSSYEQYF. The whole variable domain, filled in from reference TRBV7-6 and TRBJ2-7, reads GAGVSQSPRYKVTKRGQDVALRCDPISGHVSLYWYRQALGQGPEFLTYFNYEAQQDKSGLPNDRFSAERPEGSISTLTIQRTEQRDSAMYRCASSLVWTPSSYEQYFGPGTRLTVT.